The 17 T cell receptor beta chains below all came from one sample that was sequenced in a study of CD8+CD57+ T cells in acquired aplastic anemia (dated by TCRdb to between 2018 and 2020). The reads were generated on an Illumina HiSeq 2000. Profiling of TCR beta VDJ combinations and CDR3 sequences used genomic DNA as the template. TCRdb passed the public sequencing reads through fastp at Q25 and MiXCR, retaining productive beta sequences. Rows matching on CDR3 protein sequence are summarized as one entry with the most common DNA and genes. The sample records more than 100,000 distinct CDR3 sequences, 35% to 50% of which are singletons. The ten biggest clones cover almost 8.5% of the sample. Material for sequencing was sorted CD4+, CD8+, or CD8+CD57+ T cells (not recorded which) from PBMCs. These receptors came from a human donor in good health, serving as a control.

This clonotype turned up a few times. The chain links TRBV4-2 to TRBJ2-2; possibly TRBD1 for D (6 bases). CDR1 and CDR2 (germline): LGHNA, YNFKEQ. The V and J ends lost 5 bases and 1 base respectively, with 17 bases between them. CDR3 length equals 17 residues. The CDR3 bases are TGTGCCAGCAGCAAAAGTTCTAGGGGGATGAACACCGGGGAGCTGTTTTTT. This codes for CASSKSSRGMNTGELFF.

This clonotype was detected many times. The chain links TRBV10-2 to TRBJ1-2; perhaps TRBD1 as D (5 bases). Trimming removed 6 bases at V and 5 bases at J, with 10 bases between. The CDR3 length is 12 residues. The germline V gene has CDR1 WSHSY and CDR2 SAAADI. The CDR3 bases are TGCGCCAGCAGCCGGGACCTATATGGCTACACCTTC. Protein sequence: CASSRDLYGYTF.

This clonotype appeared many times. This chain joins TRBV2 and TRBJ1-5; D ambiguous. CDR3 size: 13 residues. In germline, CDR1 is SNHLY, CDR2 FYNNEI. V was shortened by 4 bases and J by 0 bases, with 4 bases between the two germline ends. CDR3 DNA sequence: TGTGCCAGCAGTGTTTATAGCAATCAGCCCCAGCATTTT. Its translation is CASSVYSNQPQHF.

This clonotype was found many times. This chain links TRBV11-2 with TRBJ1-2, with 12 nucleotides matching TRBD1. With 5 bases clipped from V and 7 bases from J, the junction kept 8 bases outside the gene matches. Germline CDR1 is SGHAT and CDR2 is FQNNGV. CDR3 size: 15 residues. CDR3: CASSDPGQGASGYTF. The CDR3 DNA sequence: TGTGCCAGCAGCGATCCGGGACAGGGGGCGTCTGGCTACACCTTC. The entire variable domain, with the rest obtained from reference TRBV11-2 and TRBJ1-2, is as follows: EAGVAQSPRYKIIEKRQSVAFWCNPISGHATLYWYQQILGQGPKLLIQFQNNGVVDDSQLPKDRFSAERLKGVDSTLKIQPAKLEDSAVYLCASSDPGQGASGYTFGSGTRLTVV.

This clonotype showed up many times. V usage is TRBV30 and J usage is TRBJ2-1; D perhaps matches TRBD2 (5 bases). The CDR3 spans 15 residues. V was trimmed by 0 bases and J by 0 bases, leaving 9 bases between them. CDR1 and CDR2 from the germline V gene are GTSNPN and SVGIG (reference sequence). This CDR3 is CAWSVSGLSYNEQFF. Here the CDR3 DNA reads TGTGCCTGGAGTGTAAGCGGACTCTCCTACAATGAGCAGTTCTTC.

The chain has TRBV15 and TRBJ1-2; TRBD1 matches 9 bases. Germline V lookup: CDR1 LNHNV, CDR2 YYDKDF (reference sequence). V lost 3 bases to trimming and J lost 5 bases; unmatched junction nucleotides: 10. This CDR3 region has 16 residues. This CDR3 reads CATSSALGQGVYGYTF. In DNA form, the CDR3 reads TGTGCCACCAGCAGCGCCCTGGGACAGGGCGTATATGGCTACACCTTC.

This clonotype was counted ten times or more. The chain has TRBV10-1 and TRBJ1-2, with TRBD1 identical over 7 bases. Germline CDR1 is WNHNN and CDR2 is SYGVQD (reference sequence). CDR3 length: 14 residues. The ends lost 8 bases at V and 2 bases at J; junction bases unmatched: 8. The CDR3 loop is CASPIRQGNYGYTF. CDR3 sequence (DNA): TGCGCCAGCCCAATAAGACAGGGCAACTATGGCTACACCTTC.

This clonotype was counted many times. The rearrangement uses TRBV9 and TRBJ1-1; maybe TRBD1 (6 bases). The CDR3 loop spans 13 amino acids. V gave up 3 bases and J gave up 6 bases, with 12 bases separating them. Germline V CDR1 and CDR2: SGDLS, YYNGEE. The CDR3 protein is CASSAPGEPEAFF. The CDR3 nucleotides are TGTGCCAGCAGCGCCCCAGGGGAGCCTGAAGCTTTCTTT. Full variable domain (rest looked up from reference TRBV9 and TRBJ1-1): DSGVTQTPKHLITATGQRVTLRCSPRSGDLSVYWYQQSLDQGLQFLIQYYNGEERAKGNILERFSAQQFPDLHSELNLSSLELGDSALYFCASSAPGEPEAFFGQGTRLTVV.

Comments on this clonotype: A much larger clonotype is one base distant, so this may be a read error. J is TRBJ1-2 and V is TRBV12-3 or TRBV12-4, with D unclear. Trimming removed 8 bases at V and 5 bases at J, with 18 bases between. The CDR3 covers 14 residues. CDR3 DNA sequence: TGTGCCAGCGGCCCCCTCCGGGATTTATATGGCTACACCTTC. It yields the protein CASGPLRDLYGYTF.

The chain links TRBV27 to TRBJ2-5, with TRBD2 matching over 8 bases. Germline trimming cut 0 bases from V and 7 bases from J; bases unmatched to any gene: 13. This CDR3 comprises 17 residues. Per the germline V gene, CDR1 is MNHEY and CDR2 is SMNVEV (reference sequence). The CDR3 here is CASSLSSLRGGVMTQYF. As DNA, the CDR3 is TGTGCCAGCAGTTTATCGTCTCTCCGGGGGGGCGTAATGACCCAGTACTTC.

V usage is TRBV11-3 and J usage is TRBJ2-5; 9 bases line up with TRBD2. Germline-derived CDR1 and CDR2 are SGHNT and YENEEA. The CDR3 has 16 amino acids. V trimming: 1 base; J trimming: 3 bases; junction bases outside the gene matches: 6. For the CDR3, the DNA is TGTGCCAGCAGCTTAGTCCCTGCGGGGGGGGAAGAGACCCAGTACTTC. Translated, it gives CASSLVPAGGEETQYF.

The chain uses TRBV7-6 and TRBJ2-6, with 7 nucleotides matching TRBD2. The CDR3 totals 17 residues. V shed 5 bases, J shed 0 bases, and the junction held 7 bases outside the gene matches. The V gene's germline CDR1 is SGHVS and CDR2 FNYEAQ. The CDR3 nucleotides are TGTGCCAGCAGCCGAGGGAGGGTCCCCTCTGGGGCCAACGTCCTGACTTTC. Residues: CASSRGRVPSGANVLTF.

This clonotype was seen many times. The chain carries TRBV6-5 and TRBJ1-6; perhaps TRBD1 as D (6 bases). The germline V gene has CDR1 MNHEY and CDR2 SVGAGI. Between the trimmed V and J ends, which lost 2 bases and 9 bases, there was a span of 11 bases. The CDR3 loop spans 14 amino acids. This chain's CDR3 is CASSYLGAPSPLHF. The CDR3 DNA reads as TGTGCCAGCAGTTACCTGGGGGCGCCTTCACCCCTCCACTTT.

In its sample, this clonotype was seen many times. In DNA form, the CDR3 reads TGTGCCAGCAGCTCACTAGCGGGGGCCATCAATGAGCAGTTCTTC. Translated: CASSSLAGAINEQFF. V usage is TRBV7-2 and J usage is TRBJ2-1; 11 bases agree with TRBD2. Germline CDR1 reads SGHTA; CDR2 reads FQGNSA. The CDR3 sequence is 15 residues long. The V and J ends lost 4 bases and 6 bases, in that order; junction bases with no gene match: 5.

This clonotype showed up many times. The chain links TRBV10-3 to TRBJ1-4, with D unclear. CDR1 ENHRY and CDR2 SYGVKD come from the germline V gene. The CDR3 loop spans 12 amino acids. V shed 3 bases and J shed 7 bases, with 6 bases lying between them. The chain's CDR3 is CAISETAEKLFF. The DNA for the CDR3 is TGTGCCATCAGTGAAACAGCTGAAAAACTGTTTTTT.

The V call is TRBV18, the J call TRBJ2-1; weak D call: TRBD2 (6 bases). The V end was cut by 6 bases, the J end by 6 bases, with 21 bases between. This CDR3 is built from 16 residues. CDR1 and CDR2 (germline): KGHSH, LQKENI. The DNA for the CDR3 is TGTGCCAGCTCCCGCGTTGGGGGGAGTGCAGGCAATGAGCAGTTCTTC. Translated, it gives CASSRVGGSAGNEQFF.

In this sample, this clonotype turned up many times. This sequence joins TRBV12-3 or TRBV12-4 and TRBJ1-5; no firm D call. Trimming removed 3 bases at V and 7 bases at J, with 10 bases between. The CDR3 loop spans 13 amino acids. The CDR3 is CASSFRGSQPQHF. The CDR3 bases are TGTGCCAGCAGTTTTCGAGGGAGCCAGCCCCAGCATTTT.